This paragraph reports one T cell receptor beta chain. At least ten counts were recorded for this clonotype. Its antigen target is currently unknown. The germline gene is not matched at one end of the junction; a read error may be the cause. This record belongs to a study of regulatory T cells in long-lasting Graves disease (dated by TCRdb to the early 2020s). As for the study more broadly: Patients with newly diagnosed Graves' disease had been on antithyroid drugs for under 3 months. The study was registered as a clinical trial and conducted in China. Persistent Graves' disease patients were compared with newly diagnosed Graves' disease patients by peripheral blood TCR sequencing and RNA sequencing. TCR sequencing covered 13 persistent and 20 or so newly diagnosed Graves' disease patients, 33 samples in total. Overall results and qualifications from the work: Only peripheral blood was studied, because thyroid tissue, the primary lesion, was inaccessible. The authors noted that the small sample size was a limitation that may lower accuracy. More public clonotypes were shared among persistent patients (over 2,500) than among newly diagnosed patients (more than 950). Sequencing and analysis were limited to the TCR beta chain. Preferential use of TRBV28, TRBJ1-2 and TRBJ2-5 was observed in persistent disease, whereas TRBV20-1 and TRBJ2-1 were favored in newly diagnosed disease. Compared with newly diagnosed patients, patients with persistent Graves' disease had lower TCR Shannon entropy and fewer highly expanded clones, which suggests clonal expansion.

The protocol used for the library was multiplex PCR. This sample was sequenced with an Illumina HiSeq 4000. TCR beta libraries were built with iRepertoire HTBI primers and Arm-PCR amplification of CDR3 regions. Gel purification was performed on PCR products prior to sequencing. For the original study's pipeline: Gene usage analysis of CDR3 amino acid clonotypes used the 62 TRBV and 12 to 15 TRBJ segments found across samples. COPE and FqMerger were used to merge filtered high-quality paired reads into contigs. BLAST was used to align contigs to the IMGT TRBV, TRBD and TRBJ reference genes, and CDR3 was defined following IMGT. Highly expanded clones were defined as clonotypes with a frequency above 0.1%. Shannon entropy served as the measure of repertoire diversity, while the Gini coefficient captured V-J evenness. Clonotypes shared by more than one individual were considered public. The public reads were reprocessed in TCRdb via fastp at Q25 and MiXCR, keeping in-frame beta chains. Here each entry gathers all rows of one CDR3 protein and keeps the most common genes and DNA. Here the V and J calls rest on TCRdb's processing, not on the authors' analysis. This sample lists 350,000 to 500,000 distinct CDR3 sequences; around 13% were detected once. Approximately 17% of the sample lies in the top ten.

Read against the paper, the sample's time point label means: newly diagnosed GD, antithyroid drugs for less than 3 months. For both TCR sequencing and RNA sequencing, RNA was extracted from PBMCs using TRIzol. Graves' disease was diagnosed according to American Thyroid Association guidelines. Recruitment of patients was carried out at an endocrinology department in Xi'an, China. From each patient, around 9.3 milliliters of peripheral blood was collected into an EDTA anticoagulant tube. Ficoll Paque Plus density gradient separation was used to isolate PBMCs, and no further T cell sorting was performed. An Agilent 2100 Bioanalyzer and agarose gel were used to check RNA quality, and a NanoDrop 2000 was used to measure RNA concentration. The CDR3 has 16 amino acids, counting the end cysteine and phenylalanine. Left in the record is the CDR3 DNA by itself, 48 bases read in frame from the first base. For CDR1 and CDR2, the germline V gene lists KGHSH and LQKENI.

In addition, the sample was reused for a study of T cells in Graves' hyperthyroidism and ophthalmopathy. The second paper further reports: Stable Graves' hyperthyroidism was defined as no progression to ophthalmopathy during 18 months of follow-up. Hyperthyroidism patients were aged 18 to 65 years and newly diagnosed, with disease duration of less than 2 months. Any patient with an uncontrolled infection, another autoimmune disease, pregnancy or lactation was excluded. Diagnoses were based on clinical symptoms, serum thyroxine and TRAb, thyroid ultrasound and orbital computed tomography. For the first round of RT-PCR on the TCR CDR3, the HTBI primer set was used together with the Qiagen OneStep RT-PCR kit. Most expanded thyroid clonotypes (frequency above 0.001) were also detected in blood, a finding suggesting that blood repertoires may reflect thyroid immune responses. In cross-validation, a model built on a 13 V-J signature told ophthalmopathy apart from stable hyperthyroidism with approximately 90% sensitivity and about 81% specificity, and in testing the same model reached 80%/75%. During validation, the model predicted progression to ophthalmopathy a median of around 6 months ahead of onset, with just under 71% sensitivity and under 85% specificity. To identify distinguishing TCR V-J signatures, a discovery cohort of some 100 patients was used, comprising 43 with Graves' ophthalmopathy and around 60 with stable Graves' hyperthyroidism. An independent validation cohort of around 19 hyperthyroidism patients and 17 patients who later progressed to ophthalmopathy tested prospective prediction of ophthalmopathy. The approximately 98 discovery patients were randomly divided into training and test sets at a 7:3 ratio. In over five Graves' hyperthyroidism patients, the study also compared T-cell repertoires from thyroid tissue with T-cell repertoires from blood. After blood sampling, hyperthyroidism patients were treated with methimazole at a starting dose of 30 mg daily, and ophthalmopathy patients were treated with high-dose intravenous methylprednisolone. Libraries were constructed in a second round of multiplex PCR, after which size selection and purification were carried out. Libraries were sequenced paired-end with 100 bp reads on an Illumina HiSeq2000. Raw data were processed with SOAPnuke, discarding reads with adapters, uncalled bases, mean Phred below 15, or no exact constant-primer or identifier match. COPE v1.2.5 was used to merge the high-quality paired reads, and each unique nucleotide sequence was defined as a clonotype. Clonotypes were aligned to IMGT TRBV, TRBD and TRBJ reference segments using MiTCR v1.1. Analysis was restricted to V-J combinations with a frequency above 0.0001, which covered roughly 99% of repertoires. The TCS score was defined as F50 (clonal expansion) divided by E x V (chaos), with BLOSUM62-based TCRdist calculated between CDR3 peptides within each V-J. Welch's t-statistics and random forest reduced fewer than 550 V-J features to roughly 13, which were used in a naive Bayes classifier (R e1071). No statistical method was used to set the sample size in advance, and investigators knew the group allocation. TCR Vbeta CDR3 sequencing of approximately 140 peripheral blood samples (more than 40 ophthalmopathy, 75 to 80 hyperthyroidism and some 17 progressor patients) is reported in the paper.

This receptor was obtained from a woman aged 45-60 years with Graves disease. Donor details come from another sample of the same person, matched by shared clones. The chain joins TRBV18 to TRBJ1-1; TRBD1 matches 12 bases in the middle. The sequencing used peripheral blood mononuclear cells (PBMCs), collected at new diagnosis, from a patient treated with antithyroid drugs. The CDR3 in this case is CASSPRDRGQNTEAFF. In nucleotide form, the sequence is TGTGCCAGCTCGCCACGGGACAGGGGGCAGAACACTGAAGCTTTCTTT.